The clone carrying this T cell receptor (beta chain) is a singleton in its sample. The antigen is not known. Treatment defined: about 20 received Ad26.COV2.S at low or high dose, single or two shots; 5 received placebo; per-sample allocation not given. At day 63 after the first vaccine or placebo injection, samples were drawn. A Boston adult aged 18-55 years was the donor. SARS-CoV-2 spike from the Wuhan strain was encoded by the vaccine, an Ad26 vector. This specimen belongs to a study of Ad26.COV2.S vaccination and SARS-CoV-2 variants. Study in general: In the study, Ad26.COV2.S was injected intramuscularly once, or twice 56 days apart.

CDR3 length: 14 amino acids. From germline, CDR1 is LGHNA and CDR2 YSLEER. The V end lost 1 base, the J end lost 4 bases, and 8 bases lay between the germline ends. Study outcomes and limitations: Analytic work on TCR breadth and depth might have understated the full extent of total T cell responses.

Some clones are missing from TCRdb's copy, which holds only in-frame ones; the method was immunoSEQ multiplex PCR. The sample yields about 350,000 clones, more than 75% seen once. The TCR originated in a person between 18 and 65 years old who received the Ad26.COV2.S COVID-19 vaccine or a placebo. The sample consisted of peripheral blood, taken in a trial of Ad26.COV2.S vaccine versus placebo. V usage is TRBV4-3 and J usage is TRBJ1-3; D gene uncertain. The CDR3 sequence: CASSQVRRGNTIYF. CDR3 DNA: TGCGCCAGCAGCCAAGTGCGTAGGGGAAACACCATATATTTT.